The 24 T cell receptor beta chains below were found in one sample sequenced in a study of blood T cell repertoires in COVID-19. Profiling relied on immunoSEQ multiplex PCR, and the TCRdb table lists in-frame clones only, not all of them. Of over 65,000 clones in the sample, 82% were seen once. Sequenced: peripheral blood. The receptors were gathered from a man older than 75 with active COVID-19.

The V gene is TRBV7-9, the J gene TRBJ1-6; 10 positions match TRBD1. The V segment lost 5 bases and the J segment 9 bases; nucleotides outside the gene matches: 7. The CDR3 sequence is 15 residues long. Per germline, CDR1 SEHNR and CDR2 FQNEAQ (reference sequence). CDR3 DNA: TGTGCCAGCAGCACAGGGACAGGGGAATCTTCACCCCTCCACTTT. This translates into CASSTGTGESSPLHF.

The CDR3 loop reads CASSWTNQETQYF. CDR3 DNA: TGTGCCAGCAGCTGGACTAACCAAGAGACCCAGTACTTC. The chain carries TRBV11-2 and TRBJ2-5; tentatively, D is TRBD2 (6 bases). V was clipped by 4 bases and J by 0 bases, with 6 bases between them. The CDR3 totals 13 residues. Per the germline V gene, CDR1 is SGHAT and CDR2 is FQNNGV.

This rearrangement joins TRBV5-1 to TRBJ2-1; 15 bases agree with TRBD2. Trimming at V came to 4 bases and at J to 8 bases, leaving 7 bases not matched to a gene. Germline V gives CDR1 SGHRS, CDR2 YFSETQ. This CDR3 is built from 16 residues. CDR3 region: CASSTGTSGRWYEQFF. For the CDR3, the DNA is TGCGCCAGCAGCACTGGGACTAGCGGGAGGTGGTATGAGCAGTTCTTC. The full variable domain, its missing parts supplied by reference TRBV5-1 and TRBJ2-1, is KAGVTQTPRYLIKTRGQQVTLSCSPISGHRSVSWYQQTPGQGLQFLFEYFSETQRNKGNFPGRFSGRQFSNSRSEMNVSTLELGDSALYLCASSTGTSGRWYEQFFGPGTRLTVL.

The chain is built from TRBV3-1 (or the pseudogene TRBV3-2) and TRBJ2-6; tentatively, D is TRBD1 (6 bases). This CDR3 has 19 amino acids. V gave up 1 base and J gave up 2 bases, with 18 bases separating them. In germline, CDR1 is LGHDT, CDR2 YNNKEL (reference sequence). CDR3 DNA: TGTGCCAGCAGCCAAGCCCTGACGACAGGACAGACTGGGGCCAACGTCCTGACTTTC. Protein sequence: CASSQALTTGQTGANVLTF.

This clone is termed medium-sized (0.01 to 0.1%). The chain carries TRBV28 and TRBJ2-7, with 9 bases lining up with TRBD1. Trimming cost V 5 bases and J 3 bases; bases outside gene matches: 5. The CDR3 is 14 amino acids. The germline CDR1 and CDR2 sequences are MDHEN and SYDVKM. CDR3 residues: CASSPGQGRYEQYF. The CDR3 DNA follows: TGTGCCAGCAGTCCGGGACAGGGACGCTACGAGCAGTACTTC. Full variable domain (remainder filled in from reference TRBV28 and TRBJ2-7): DVKVTQSSRYLVKRTGEKVFLECVQDMDHENMFWYRQDPGLGLRLIYFSYDVKMKEKGDIPEGYSVSREKKERFSLILESASTNQTSMYLCASSPGQGRYEQYFGPGTRLTVT.

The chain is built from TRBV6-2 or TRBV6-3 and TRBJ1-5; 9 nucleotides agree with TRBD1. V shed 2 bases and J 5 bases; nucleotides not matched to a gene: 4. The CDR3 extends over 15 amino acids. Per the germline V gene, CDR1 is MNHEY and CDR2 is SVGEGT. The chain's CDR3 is CASSYRTGDDQPQHF. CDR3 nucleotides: TGTGCCAGCAGTTACCGGACAGGGGACGATCAGCCCCAGCATTTT.

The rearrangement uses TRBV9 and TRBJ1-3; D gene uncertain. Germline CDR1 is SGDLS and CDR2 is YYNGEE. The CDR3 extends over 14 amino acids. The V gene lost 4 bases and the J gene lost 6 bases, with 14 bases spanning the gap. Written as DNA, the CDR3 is TGTGCCAGCAGCTTCGGAGGGTCCGAAAACACCATATATTTT. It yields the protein CASSFGGSENTIYF.

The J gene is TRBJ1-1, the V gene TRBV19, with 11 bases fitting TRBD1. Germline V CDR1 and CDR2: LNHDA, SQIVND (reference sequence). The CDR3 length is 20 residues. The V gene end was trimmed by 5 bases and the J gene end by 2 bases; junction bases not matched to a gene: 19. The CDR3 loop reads CASSPPRTGGLGVGNTEAFF. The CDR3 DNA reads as TGTGCCAGTAGTCCCCCCCGGACAGGGGGCCTGGGGGTTGGTAACACTGAAGCTTTCTTT.

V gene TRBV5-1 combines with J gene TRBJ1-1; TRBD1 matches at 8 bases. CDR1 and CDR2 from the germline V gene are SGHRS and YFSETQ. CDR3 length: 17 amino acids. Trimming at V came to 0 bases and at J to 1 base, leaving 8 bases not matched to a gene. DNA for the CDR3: TGCGCCAGCAGCTTGGAGGCAGGGGGCGCAAGGAACACTGAAGCTTTCTTT. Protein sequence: CASSLEAGGARNTEAFF.

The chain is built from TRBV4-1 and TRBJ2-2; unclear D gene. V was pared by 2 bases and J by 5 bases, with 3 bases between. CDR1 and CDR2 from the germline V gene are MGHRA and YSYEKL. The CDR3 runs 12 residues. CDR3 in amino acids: CASSQPTGELFF. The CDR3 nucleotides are TGCGCCAGCAGCCAACCTACCGGGGAGCTGTTTTTT.

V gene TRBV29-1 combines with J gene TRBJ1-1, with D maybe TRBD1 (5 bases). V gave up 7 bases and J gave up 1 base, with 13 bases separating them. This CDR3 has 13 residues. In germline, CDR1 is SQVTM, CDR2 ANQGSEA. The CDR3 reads CSAPGTPNTEAFF. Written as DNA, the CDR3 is TGCAGCGCCCCCGGGACTCCGAACACTGAAGCTTTCTTT.

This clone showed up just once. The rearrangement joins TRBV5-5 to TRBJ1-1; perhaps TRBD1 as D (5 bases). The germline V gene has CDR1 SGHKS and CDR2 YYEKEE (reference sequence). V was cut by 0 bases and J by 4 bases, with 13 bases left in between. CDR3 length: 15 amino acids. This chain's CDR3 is CASSLGWGVGTEAFF. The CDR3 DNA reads TGTGCCAGCAGCTTGGGCTGGGGGGTCGGCACTGAAGCTTTCTTT.

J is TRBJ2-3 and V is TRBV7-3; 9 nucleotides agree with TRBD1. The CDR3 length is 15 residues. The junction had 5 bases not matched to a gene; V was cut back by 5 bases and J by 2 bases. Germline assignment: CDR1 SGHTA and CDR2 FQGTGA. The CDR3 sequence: CASSPRDRDTDTQYF. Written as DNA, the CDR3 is TGTGCCAGCAGCCCACGGGACAGGGACACAGATACGCAGTATTTT.

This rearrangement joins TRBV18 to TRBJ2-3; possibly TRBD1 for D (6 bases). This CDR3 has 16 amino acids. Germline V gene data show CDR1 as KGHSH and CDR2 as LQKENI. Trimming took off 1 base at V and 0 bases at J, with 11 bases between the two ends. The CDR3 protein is CASSPRGQDSTDTQYF. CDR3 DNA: TGTGCCAGCTCACCACGGGGGCAGGACAGCACAGATACGCAGTATTTT.

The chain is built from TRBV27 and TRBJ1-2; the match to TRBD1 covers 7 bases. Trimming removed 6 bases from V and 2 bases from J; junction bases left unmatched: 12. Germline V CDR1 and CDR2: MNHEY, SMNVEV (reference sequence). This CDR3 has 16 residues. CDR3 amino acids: CASSSPPGQPNYGYTF. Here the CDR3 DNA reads TGTGCCAGCAGCTCACCTCCGGGACAGCCGAACTATGGCTACACCTTC.

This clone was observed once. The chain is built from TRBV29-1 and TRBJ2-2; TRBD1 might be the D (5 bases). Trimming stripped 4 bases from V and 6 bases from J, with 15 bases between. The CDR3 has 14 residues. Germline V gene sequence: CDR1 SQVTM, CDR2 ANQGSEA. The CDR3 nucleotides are TGCAGCGTTGGGGCAGGGTTGTTCGCCGGGGAGCTGTTTTTT. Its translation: CSVGAGLFAGELFF.

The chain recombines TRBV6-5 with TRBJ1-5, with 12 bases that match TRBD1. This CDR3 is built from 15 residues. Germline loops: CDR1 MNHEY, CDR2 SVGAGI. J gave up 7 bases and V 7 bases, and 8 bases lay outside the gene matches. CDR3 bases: TGTGCCAGCATTAAGGGACAGGGGGCCGGCCAGCCCCAGCATTTT. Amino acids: CASIKGQGAGQPQHF.

The CDR3 region has the DNA TGTGCCAGCAGTACCGGCCGAGGTTGGGTCACTGAAGCTTTCTTT. Amino acids: CASSTGRGWVTEAFF. The rearrangement uses TRBV27 and TRBJ1-1; D not certain. The V end lost 5 bases, the J end lost 4 bases, and 17 bases lay between the germline ends. The CDR3 contains 15 residues. In germline, CDR1 is MNHEY, CDR2 SMNVEV (reference sequence).

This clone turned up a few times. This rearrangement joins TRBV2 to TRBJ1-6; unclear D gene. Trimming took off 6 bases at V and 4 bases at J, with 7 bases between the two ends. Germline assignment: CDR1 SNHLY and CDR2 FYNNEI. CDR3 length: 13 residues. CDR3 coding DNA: TGTGCCAGCAGGCAGGATTATAATTCACCCCTCCACTTT. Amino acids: CASRQDYNSPLHF.

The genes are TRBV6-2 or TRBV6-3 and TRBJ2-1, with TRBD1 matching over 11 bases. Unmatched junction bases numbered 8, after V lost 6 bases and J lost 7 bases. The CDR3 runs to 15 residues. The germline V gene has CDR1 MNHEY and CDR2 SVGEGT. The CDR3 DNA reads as TGTGCCAGCAGCCAGGGACAGGGGGGTTCAAATGAGCAGTTCTTC. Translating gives CASSQGQGGSNEQFF.

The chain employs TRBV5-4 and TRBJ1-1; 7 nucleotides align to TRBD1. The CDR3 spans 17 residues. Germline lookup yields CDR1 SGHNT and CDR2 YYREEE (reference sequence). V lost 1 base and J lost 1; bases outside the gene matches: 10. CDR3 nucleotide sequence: TGTGCCAGCAGCTTGAGGTTGGGGGCAGGGGGGAACACTGAAGCTTTCTTT. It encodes CASSLRLGAGGNTEAFF.

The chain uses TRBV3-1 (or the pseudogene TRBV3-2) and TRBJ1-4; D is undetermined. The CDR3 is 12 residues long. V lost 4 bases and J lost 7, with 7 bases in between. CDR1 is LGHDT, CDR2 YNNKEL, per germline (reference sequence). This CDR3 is CASSLNLEKLFF. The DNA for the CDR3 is TGTGCCAGCAGCCTTAATCTTGAAAAACTGTTTTTT.

Here the CDR3 reads CASSIRRVEGYTF. DNA for the CDR3: TGTGCCAGTAGTATCCGGAGGGTTGAAGGCTACACCTTC. This chain uses TRBV19 with TRBJ1-2; D unresolved. The V gene's germline CDR1 is LNHDA and CDR2 SQIVND (reference sequence). CDR3 length equals 13 residues. The V and J ends lost 3 bases and 8 bases respectively, with 13 bases between them.

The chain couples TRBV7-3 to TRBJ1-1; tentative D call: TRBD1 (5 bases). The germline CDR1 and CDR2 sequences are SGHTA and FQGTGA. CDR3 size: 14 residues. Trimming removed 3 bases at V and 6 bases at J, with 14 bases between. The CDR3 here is CASSLTQGGAEAFF. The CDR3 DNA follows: TGTGCCAGCAGCTTGACCCAGGGTGGGGCTGAAGCTTTCTTT.